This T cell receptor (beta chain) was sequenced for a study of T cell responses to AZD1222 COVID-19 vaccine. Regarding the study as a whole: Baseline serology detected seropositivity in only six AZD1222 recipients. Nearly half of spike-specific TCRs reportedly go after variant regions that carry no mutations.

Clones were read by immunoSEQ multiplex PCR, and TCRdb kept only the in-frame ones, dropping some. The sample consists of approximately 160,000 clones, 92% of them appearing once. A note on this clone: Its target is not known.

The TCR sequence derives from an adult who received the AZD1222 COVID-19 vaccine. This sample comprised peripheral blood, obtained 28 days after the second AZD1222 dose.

The CDR3 DNA follows: TGTGCCAGCAGTCTTCAGTATGGCTACACCTTC. Protein product: CASSLQYGYTF. The chain carries TRBV2 and TRBJ1-2; D remains ambiguous. Trimming left V 5 bases short and J 5 bases short, with 6 bases between. The CDR3 has 11 amino acids. Germline lookup yields CDR1 SNHLY and CDR2 FYNNEI.